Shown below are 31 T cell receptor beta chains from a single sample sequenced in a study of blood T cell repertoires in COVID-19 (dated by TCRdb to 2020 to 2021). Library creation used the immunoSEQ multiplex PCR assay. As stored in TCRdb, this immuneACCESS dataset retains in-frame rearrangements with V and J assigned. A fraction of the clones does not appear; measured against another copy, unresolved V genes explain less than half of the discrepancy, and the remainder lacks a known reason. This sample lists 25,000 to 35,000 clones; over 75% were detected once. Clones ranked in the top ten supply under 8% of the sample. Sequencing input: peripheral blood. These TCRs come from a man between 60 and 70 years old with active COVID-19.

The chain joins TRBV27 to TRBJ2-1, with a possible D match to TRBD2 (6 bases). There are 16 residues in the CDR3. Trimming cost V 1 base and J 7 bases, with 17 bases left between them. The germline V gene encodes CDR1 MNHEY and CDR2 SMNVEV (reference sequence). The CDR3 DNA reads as TGTGCCAGCAGTTTATGGTCCCCGGGAGTGGGTAATGAGCAGTTCTTC. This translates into CASSLWSPGVGNEQFF.

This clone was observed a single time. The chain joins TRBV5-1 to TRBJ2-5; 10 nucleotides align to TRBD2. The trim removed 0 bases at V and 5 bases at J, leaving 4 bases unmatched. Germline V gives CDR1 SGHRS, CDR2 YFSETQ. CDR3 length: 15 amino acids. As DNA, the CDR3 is TGCGCCAGCAGCTTGGTGGCTAGCGGGAGTGAGACCCAGTACTTC. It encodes CASSLVASGSETQYF.

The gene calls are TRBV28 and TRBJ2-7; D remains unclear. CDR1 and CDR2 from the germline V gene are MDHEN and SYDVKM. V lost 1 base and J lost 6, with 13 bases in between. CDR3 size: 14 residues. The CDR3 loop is CASSLFAPSGEQYF. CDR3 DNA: TGTGCCAGCAGTTTATTCGCCCCCTCCGGCGAGCAGTACTTC.

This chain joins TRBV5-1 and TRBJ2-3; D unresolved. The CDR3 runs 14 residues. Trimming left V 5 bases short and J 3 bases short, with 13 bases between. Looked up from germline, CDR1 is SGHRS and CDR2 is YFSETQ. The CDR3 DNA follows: TGCGCCAGCAGGAAGGAGTTCGGAACAGATACGCAGTATTTT. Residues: CASRKEFGTDTQYF.

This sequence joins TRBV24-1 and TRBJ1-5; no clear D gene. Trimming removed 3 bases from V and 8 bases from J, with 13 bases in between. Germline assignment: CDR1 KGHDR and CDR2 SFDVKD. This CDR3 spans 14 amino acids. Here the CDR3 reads CATSDTQRGEPQHF. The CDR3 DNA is TGTGCCACCAGTGATACCCAGCGAGGTGAGCCCCAGCATTTT.

The CDR3, as DNA: TGTGCCAGCAGCCTAGCGGGGACAGATACGCAGTATTTT. Protein: CASSLAGTDTQYF. This sequence joins TRBV2 and TRBJ2-3, with 9 bases matching TRBD2. The CDR3 has 13 residues. The trim removed 6 bases at V and 3 bases at J, leaving 1 base unmatched. CDR1 and CDR2 from the germline V gene are SNHLY and FYNNEI.

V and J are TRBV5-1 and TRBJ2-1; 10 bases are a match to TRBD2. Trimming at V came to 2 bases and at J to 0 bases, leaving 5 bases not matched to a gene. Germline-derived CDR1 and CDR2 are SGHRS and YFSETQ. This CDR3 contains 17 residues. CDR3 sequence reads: CASSLPSGSSSYNEQFF. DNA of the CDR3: TGCGCCAGCAGCTTACCTAGCGGGAGTAGCTCCTACAATGAGCAGTTCTTC.

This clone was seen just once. The CDR3 spells CATSSRGGGTYNEQFF. For the CDR3, the DNA is TGTGCCACCAGCTCACGAGGCGGCGGCACCTACAATGAGCAGTTCTTC. The chain combines TRBV15 with TRBJ2-1; D remains unclear. The CDR3 sequence is 16 residues long. The germline V gene encodes CDR1 LNHNV and CDR2 YYDKDF (reference sequence). Trimming left V 5 bases short and J 2 bases short, with 16 bases between. Looking up the rest from reference TRBV15 and TRBJ2-1 gives the full variable domain: DAMVIQNPRYQVTQFGKPVTLSCSQTLNHNVMYWYQQKSSQAPKLLFHYYDKDFNNEADTPDNFQSRRPNTSFCFLDIRSPGLGDTAMYLCATSSRGGGTYNEQFFGPGTRLTVL.

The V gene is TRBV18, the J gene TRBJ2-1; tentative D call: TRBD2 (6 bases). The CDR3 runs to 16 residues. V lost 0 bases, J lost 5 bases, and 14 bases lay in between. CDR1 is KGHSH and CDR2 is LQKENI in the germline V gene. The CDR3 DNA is TGTGCCAGCTCACCACCGGAGCGGGCGACTCACAATGAGCAGTTCTTC. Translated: CASSPPERATHNEQFF. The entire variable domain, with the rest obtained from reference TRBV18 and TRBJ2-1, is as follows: NAGVMQNPRHLVRRRGQEARLRCSPMKGHSHVYWYRQLPEEGLKFMVYLQKENIIDESGMPKERFSAEFPKEGPSILRIQQVVRGDSAAYFCASSPPERATHNEQFFGPGTRLTVL.

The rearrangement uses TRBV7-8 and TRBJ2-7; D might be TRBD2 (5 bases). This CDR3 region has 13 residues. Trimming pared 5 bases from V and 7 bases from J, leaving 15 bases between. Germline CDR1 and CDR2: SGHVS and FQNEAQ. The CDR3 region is CASSPVREGEQYF. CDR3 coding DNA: TGTGCCAGCAGCCCAGTCCGGGAAGGTGAGCAGTACTTC.

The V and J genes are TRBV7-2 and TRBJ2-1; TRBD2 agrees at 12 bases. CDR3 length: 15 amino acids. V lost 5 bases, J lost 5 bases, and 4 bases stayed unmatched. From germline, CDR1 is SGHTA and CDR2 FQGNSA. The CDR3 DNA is TGTGCCAGCAGCCCGTGGACTAGCGGGGACAATGAGCAGTTCTTC. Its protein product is CASSPWTSGDNEQFF.

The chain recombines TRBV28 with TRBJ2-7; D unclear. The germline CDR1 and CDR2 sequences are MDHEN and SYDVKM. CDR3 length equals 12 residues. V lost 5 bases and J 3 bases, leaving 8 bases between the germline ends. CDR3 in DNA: TGTGCCAGCAGTATGGGCCTCTACGAGCAGTACTTC. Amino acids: CASSMGLYEQYF.

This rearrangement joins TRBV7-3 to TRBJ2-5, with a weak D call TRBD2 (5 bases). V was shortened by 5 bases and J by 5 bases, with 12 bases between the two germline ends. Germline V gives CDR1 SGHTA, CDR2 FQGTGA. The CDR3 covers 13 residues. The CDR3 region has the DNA TGTGCCAGCAGCGCCACTAGGAGGGAGACCCAGTACTTC. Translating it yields CASSATRRETQYF.

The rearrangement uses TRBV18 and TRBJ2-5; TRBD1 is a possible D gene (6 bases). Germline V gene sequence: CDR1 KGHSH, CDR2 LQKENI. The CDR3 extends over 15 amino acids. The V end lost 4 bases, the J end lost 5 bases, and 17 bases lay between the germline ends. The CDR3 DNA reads TGTGCCAGCTCACGACGGACAGATCTTTTGGAGACCCAGTACTTC. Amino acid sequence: CASSRRTDLLETQYF. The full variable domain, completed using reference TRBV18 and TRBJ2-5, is NAGVMQNPRHLVRRRGQEARLRCSPMKGHSHVYWYRQLPEEGLKFMVYLQKENIIDESGMPKERFSAEFPKEGPSILRIQQVVRGDSAAYFCASSRRTDLLETQYFGPGTRLLVL.

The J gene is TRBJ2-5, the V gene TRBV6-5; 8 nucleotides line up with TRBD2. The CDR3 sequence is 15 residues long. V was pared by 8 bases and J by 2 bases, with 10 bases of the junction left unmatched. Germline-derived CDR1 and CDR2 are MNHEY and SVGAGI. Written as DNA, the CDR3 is TGTGCCAGCGTCCCGGGGGGGAGGAATCAAGAGACCCAGTACTTC. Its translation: CASVPGGRNQETQYF.

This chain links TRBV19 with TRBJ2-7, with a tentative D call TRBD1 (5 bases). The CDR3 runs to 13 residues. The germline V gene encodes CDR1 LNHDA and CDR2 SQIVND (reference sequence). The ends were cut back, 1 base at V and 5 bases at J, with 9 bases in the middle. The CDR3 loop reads CASSIGRGDEQYF. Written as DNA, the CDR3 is TGTGCCAGTAGTATAGGAAGGGGCGACGAGCAGTACTTC.

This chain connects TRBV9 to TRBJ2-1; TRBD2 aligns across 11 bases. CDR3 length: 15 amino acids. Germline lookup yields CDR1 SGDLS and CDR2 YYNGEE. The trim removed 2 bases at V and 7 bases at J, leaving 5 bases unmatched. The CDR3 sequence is CASSVMTSGTNEQFF. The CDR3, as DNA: TGTGCCAGCAGCGTTATGACTAGCGGGACGAATGAGCAGTTCTTC.

CDR3 nucleotide sequence: TGTGCCAGCAACCAGGGGACGGGGAGGGAGTACGAGCAGTACTTC. This codes for CASNQGTGREYEQYF. The V and J genes are TRBV9 and TRBJ2-7, with D perhaps TRBD2 (7 bases). CDR1 is SGDLS and CDR2 is YYNGEE in the germline V gene. The CDR3 covers 15 residues. Trimming cost V 6 bases and J 4 bases, with 20 bases left between them.

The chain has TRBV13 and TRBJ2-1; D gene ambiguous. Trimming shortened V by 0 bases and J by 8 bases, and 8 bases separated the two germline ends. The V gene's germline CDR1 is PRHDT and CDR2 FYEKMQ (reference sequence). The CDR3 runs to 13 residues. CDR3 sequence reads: CASSLGRGDEQFF. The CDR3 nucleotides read TGTGCCAGCAGCTTAGGCCGCGGCGATGAGCAGTTCTTC.

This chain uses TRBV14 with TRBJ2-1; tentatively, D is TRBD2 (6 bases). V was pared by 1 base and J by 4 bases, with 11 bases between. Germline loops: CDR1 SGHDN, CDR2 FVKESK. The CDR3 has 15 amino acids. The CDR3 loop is CASSQVLGGYNEQFF. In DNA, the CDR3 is TGTGCCAGCAGCCAAGTTCTCGGGGGTTACAATGAGCAGTTCTTC.

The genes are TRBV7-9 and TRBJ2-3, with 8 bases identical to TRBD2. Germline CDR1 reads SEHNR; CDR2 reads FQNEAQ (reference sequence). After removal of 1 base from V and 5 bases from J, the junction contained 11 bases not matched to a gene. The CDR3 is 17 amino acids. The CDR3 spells CASSLDAGGGRRDTQYF. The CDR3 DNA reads TGTGCCAGCAGCTTAGACGCGGGAGGAGGTCGCAGAGATACGCAGTATTTT. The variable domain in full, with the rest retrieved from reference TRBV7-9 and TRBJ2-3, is DTGVSQNPRHKITKRGQNVTFRCDPISEHNRLYWYRQTLGQGPEFLTYFQNEAQLEKSRLLSDRFSAERPKGSFSTLEIQRTEQGDSAMYLCASSLDAGGGRRDTQYFGPGTRLTVL.

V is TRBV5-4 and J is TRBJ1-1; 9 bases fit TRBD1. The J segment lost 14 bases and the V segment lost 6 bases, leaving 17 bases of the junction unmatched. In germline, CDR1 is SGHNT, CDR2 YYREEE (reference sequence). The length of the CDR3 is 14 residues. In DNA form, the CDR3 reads TGTGCCAGCAACTCGCCGGGACAGGGAACCCTCAACTTCTTT. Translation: CASNSPGQGTLNFF.

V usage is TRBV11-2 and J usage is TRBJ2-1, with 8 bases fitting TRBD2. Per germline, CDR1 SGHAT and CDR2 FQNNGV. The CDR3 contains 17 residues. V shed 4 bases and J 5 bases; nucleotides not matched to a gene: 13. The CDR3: CASSSRKKVLADNEQFF. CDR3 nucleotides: TGTGCCAGCAGCTCCCGAAAAAAGGTACTAGCGGACAATGAGCAGTTCTTC.

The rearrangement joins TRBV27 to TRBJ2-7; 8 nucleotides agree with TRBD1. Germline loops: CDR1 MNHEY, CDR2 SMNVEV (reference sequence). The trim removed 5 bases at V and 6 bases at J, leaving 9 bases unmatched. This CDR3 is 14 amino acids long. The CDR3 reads CASSGRQGSREQYF. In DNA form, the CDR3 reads TGTGCCAGCAGTGGGAGACAGGGGTCGCGCGAGCAGTACTTC.

The CDR3 sequence is CASSLPGYEQYF. The CDR3 DNA is TGTGCCAGCAGCTTACCGGGGTACGAGCAGTACTTC. The rearrangement links TRBV7-8 to TRBJ2-7, with D possibly matching TRBD2 (5 bases). The CDR3 runs to 12 residues. V was trimmed by 2 bases and J by 4 bases, leaving 6 bases between them. Germline loops: CDR1 SGHVS, CDR2 FQNEAQ. The whole variable domain, remainder taken from reference TRBV7-8 and TRBJ2-7, is GAGVSQSPRYKVAKRGQDVALRCDPISGHVSLFWYQQALGQGPEFLTYFQNEAQLDKSGLPSDRFFAERPEGSVSTLKIQRTQQEDSAVYLCASSLPGYEQYFGPGTRLTVT.

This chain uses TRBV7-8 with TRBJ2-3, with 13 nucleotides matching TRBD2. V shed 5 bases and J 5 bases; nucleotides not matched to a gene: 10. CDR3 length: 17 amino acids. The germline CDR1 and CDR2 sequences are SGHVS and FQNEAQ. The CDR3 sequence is CASSTGLAGVSGDTQYF. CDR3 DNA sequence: TGTGCCAGCAGCACAGGACTAGCGGGAGTGTCAGGAGATACGCAGTATTTT.

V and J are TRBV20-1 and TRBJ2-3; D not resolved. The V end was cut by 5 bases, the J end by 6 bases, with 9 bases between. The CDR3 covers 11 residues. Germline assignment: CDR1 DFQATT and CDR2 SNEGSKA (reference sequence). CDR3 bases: TGCAGTGCTTTTAGTGTTGATACGCAGTATTTT. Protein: CSAFSVDTQYF.

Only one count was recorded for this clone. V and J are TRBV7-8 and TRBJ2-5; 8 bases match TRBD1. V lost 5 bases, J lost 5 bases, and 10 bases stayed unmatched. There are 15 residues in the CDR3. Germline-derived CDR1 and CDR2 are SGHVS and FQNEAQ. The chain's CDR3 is CASSNRQGHWETQYF. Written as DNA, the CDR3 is TGTGCCAGCAGCAATAGACAGGGGCATTGGGAGACCCAGTACTTC. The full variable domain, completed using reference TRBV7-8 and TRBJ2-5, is GAGVSQSPRYKVAKRGQDVALRCDPISGHVSLFWYQQALGQGPEFLTYFQNEAQLDKSGLPSDRFFAERPEGSVSTLKIQRTQQEDSAVYLCASSNRQGHWETQYFGPGTRLLVL.

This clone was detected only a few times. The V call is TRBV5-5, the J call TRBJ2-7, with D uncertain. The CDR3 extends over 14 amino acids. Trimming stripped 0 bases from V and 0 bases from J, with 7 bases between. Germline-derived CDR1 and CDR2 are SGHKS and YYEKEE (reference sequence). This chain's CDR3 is CASSLVRGSYEQYF. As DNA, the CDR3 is TGTGCCAGCAGCTTGGTGCGCGGCTCCTACGAGCAGTACTTC.

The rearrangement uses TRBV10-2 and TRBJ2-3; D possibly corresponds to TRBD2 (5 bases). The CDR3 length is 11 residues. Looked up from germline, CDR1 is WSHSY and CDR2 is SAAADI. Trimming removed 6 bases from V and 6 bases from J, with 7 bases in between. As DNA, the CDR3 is TGCGCCAGCAGCCCGGGGGATACGCAGTATTTT. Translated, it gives CASSPGDTQYF.

The DNA of the CDR3 is TGTGCCAGCAGCTTGGTTGATAGCGGGAGGGCCTCGGATACGCAGTATTTT. Residues: CASSLVDSGRASDTQYF. The chain has TRBV5-6 and TRBJ2-3, with 11 positions matching TRBD2. Germline V gives CDR1 SGHDT, CDR2 YYEEEE. The V gene end was trimmed by 0 bases and the J gene end by 6 bases; junction bases not matched to a gene: 9. The CDR3 runs to 17 residues.